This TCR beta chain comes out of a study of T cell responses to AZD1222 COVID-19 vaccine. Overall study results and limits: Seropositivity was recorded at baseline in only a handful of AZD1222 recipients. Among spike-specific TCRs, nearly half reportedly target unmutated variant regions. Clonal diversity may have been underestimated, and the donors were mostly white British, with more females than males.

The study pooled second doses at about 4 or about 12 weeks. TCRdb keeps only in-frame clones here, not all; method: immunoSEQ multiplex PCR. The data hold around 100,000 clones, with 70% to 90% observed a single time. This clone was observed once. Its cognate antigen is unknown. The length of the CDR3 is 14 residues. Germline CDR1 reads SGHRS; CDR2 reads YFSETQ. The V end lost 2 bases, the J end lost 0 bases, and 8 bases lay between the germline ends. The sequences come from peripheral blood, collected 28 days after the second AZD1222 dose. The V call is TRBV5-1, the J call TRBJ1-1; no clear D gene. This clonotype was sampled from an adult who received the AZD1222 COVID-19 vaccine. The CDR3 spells CASSFDLMNTEAFF. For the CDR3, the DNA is TGCGCCAGCAGCTTCGACTTGATGAACACTGAAGCTTTCTTT.